A selection of T cell receptor beta chains follows, all from one sample in a study of cytotoxic CD8 clonotypes in ibrutinib-treated CLL. Repertoires were generated with immunoSEQ multiplex PCR, while TCRdb's copy carries only in-frame clones and drops some. The sample lists a few hundred thousand clones; 70% were seen once. The material sequenced was PBMCs, taken after 24 months of ibrutinib treatment. The origin of the receptors is a human donor with chronic lymphocytic leukemia. Each CDR3 is given with its conserved first and last residue. Each record gives: V gene, J gene, CDR3 protein.

TRBV9,TRBJ1-4,CASSGGPLNEKLFF
TRBV29-1,TRBJ2-7,CSVGPGEQYF
TRBV6-5,TRBJ2-7,CASSTMGRAYEQYF
TRBV27,TRBJ1-5,CASSLIGASNQPQHF
TRBV18,TRBJ1-1,CASSPPLGEAFF
TRBV27,TRBJ1-2,CASSFSLWDRLNYGYTF
TRBV27,TRBJ1-3,CASSFSSSGNTIYF
TRBV28,TRBJ2-5,CASSLTSRHQETQYF
TRBV7-2,TRBJ1-5,CASSLVGGLNQPQHF
TRBV7-2,TRBJ1-4,CASSLGDRGF
TRBV25-1,TRBJ1-1,CASSDQGSGHTEAFF
TRBV5-1,TRBJ2-1,CASSGFGKNEQFF
TRBV7-7,TRBJ2-1,CASSTGVSDYNEQFF
TRBV4-1,TRBJ2-7,CASTPEYRDEQYF
TRBV10-3,TRBJ1-1,CAISESDRLNTEAFF
TRBV7-9,TRBJ1-4,CASSPSAGGSNEKLFF
TRBV28,TRBJ2-7,CASSFPTLYEQYF
TRBV23-1,TRBJ2-1,CASSYSGQGAQRLAGGPGNEQFF
TRBV19,TRBJ2-1,CASSMVGRGRAVDEQFF
TRBV6-5,TRBJ1-2,CASSYMGAGYGYTF
TRBV11-1,TRBJ2-7,CASSLETRFYEQYF
TRBV27,TRBJ2-1,CASSKGTSGQSYNEQFF
TRBV14,TRBJ1-2,CASSQYLNYGYTF
TRBV27,TRBJ2-7,CASSPTGTGGYEQYF
TRBV7-2,TRBJ2-5,CASSTWTGQGETQYF
TRBV28,TRBJ1-1,CASSLSTGGLAEAFF
TRBV4-2,TRBJ1-5,CASSEQGNQPQHF
TRBV11-1,TRBJ2-1,CASSLVRGGPLDEQFF
TRBV27,TRBJ2-7,CASSRTGEGTYEQYF